The 23 T cell receptor beta chains reported below all come from one sample, sequenced in a study of blood T cell repertoires in COVID-19. Produced via immunoSEQ multiplex PCR; TCRdb's table is partial and in-frame only. The repertoire holds a few hundred thousand clones, with roughly 86% as singletons. Sequencing was performed on PBMCs or T cells enriched from blood (not recorded which). These TCRs come from a woman in her twenties or thirties who had recovered from COVID-19.

This chain uses TRBV28 with TRBJ2-7; a possible D gene is TRBD1 (6 bases). V was shortened by 5 bases and J by 2 bases, with 13 bases between the two germline ends. The CDR3 has 14 residues. Germline CDR1 and CDR2: MDHEN and SYDVKM. CDR3 sequence (DNA): TGTGCCAGCAGTCCAACAGGGATGGCCTACGAGCAGTACTTC. This encodes CASSPTGMAYEQYF.

This clone showed up just once. This chain links TRBV4-3 with TRBJ1-1; no clear D. The length of the CDR3 is 15 residues. Trimming cost V 2 bases and J 3 bases, with 13 bases left between them. The germline V gene encodes CDR1 LGHNA and CDR2 YSLEER. The CDR3 nucleotides are TGCGCCAGCAGCCAAACGGGAAGGAGGGACACTGAAGCTTTCTTT. This encodes CASSQTGRRDTEAFF.

This clone has more than one count but fewer than ten. The chain joins TRBV11-3 to TRBJ1-1; 8 nucleotides match TRBD1. Germline V CDR1 and CDR2: SGHNT, YENEEA. This CDR3 comprises 13 residues. Trimming at V came to 2 bases and at J to 4 bases, leaving 0 bases not matched to a gene. The CDR3 DNA is TGTGCCAGCAGCTTAACAGGGGGCACTGAAGCTTTCTTT. It translates to CASSLTGGTEAFF.

The chain recombines TRBV28 with TRBJ2-5, with a weak D call TRBD1 (6 bases). The V end lost 7 bases, the J end lost 5 bases, and 17 bases lay between the germline ends. The germline V gene has CDR1 MDHEN and CDR2 SYDVKM. This CDR3 comprises 14 residues. The CDR3 nucleotides read TGTGCCAGCACAGGGGCACTCCCGTGGGAGACCCAGTACTTC. Its translation is CASTGALPWETQYF. The variable domain in full, with the rest retrieved from reference TRBV28 and TRBJ2-5, is DVKVTQSSRYLVKRTGEKVFLECVQDMDHENMFWYRQDPGLGLRLIYFSYDVKMKEKGDIPEGYSVSREKKERFSLILESASTNQTSMYLCASTGALPWETQYFGPGTRLLVL.

V gene TRBV28 combines with J gene TRBJ1-2; D is undetermined. Trimming shortened V by 1 base and J by 5 bases, and 11 bases separated the two germline ends. The V gene's germline CDR1 is MDHEN and CDR2 SYDVKM. The CDR3 is 14 amino acids. The CDR3 nucleotides read TGTGCCAGCAGTTTATTCCGGGAAGGTTATGGCTACACCTTC. This gives the protein CASSLFREGYGYTF.

The chain has TRBV6-5 and TRBJ2-7; tentatively, D is TRBD2 (5 bases). This CDR3 is 16 amino acids long. Germline CDR1 MNHEY, CDR2 SVGAGI. Deletions cut 0 bases from V and 7 bases from J, with 19 bases between. The CDR3 DNA reads TGTGCCAGCAGTTACTCGATAGGGTACCGCGGGTGGGAGCAGTACTTC. This encodes CASSYSIGYRGWEQYF.

The chain couples TRBV5-4 to TRBJ2-7; 7 nucleotides align to TRBD1. Germline lookup yields CDR1 SGHNT and CDR2 YYREEE (reference sequence). This CDR3 region has 13 residues. The V and J ends lost 2 bases and 3 bases, in that order; junction bases with no gene match: 2. CDR3 protein: CASSLGQVYEQYF. The CDR3 bases are TGTGCCAGCAGCTTAGGACAGGTCTACGAGCAGTACTTC.

About this clone itself: The sample has other DNA sequences that encode this CDR3 too. The rearrangement uses TRBV5-4 and TRBJ2-5; 11 nucleotides match TRBD2. This CDR3 has 16 residues. In germline, CDR1 is SGHNT, CDR2 YYREEE (reference sequence). J was trimmed by 1 base and V by 4 bases; bases with no gene match: 6. The CDR3 DNA sequence: TGTGCCAGCAGCCGTCTAGCGGGAGGAATCCAAGAGACCCAGTACTTC. Amino acid sequence: CASSRLAGGIQETQYF. The full variable domain, rest sourced from reference TRBV5-4 and TRBJ2-5, is ETGVTQSPTHLIKTRGQQVTLRCSSQSGHNTVSWYQQALGQGPQFIFQYYREEENGRGNFPPRFSGLQFPNYSSELNVNALELDDSALYLCASSRLAGGIQETQYFGPGTRLLVL.

A note on this clone: The sample holds other DNA sequences that translate to the same CDR3. This chain uses TRBV6-5 with TRBJ2-7; TRBD1 aligns across 9 bases. CDR3 length equals 15 residues. V shed 5 bases, J shed 1 base, and the junction held 6 bases outside the gene matches. Germline values: CDR1 MNHEY, CDR2 SVGAGI. Here the CDR3 DNA reads TGTGCCAGCAGTACAACCGGGACAGGGTCCTACGAGCAGTACTTC. Amino acid sequence: CASSTTGTGSYEQYF.

The chain links TRBV27 to TRBJ2-6, with TRBD2 matching 14 bases. Unmatched junction bases numbered 11, after V lost 7 bases and J lost 0 bases. Germline CDR1 MNHEY, CDR2 SMNVEV (reference sequence). This CDR3 spans 20 amino acids. CDR3 bases: TGTGCCAGCACCAATCTTAGACTAGCGGGAGGGTTCTCTGGGGCCAACGTCCTGACTTTC. Amino acids: CASTNLRLAGGFSGANVLTF.

This clone was seen just once. CDR3 DNA: TGTGCCAGCAGTTTATCAGGCATCCCCGGGGATGAGCAGTTCTTC. Amino acid sequence: CASSLSGIPGDEQFF. The rearrangement uses TRBV28 and TRBJ2-1; D is perhaps TRBD2 (5 bases). In germline, CDR1 is MDHEN, CDR2 SYDVKM. V lost 1 base and J lost 8, with 15 bases in between. The CDR3 length is 15 residues.

J is TRBJ2-3 and V is TRBV6-2 or TRBV6-3; 8 nucleotides agree with TRBD2. The V gene's germline CDR1 is MNHEY and CDR2 SVGEGT. The CDR3 is 18 amino acids. The J segment lost 0 bases and the V segment lost 5 bases, leaving 13 bases of the junction unmatched. The CDR3 nucleotides read TGTGCCAGCAGTACCCCTACTTTAATAGCGGGGAGCACAGATACGCAGTATTTT. Its translation is CASSTPTLIAGSTDTQYF.

This chain joins TRBV3-1 (or the pseudogene TRBV3-2) and TRBJ2-2; maybe TRBD1 (5 bases). The germline V gene has CDR1 LGHDT and CDR2 YNNKEL (reference sequence). Trimming pared 0 bases from V and 3 bases from J, leaving 14 bases between. This CDR3 spans 17 amino acids. The DNA of the CDR3 is TGTGCCAGCAGCCAAGAGTTGGCGACAGACTACACCGGGGAGCTGTTTTTT. This encodes CASSQELATDYTGELFF.

The genes are TRBV3-1 (or the pseudogene TRBV3-2) and TRBJ2-4; possible D gene TRBD1, 6 bases. The CDR3 loop spans 16 amino acids. Germline V gene data show CDR1 as LGHDT and CDR2 as YNNKEL (reference sequence). V shed 6 bases and J shed 0 bases, with 15 bases lying between them. The DNA for the CDR3 is TGTGCCAGCAGTCCCGGGACACAACTAGCCAAAAACATTCAGTACTTC. Its protein is CASSPGTQLAKNIQYF.

The CDR3 sequence: CAWSVGLAGTKNIQYF. The DNA of the CDR3 is TGTGCCTGGAGTGTAGGATTAGCGGGAACCAAAAACATTCAGTACTTC. The gene calls are TRBV30 and TRBJ2-4, with 8 positions matching TRBD2. Per the germline V gene, CDR1 is GTSNPN and CDR2 is SVGIG (reference sequence). The CDR3 consists of 16 residues. V trimming: 0 bases; J trimming: 2 bases; junction bases outside the gene matches: 6.

The J gene is TRBJ1-2, the V gene TRBV19; TRBD1 matches at 8 bases. CDR1 is LNHDA and CDR2 is SQIVND in the germline V gene (reference sequence). This CDR3 has 16 amino acids. V was clipped by 6 bases and J by 3 bases; unmatched bases: 12. The CDR3 is CASREQGASNDYGYTF. DNA of the CDR3: TGTGCCAGTAGAGAGCAGGGGGCCTCAAACGACTATGGCTACACCTTC.

This clone has a single count. The chain is built from TRBV2 and TRBJ2-3; TRBD2 matches 9 bases. The junction had 4 bases not matched to a gene; V was cut back by 8 bases and J by 4 bases. Germline CDR1 is SNHLY and CDR2 is FYNNEI. This CDR3 has 13 amino acids. For the CDR3, the DNA is TGTGCCAGCTTAGCGGGAGTTCCAGATACGCAGTATTTT. Translated, it gives CASLAGVPDTQYF.

This CDR3 reads CASGLASHTDTQYF. The CDR3 DNA follows: TGCGCCAGCGGCCTAGCGAGCCACACAGATACGCAGTATTTT. The V call is TRBV5-1, the J call TRBJ2-3; D possibly corresponds to TRBD2 (6 bases). This CDR3 has 14 amino acids. Germline lookup yields CDR1 SGHRS and CDR2 YFSETQ. V was pared by 7 bases and J by 2 bases, with 14 bases between.

The rearrangement uses TRBV2 and TRBJ2-7; possible D gene TRBD1, 5 bases. The V and J ends lost 6 bases and 1 base respectively, with 13 bases between them. Looked up from germline, CDR1 is SNHLY and CDR2 is FYNNEI. CDR3 size: 14 residues. This CDR3 reads CASRAREQSYEQYF. The CDR3 DNA is TGTGCCAGCAGGGCCAGGGAACAGTCCTACGAGCAGTACTTC.

The chain recombines TRBV9 with TRBJ2-1; 10 nucleotides line up with TRBD2. The CDR3 is 15 residues long. The V segment lost 3 bases and the J segment 2 bases; nucleotides outside the gene matches: 2. Germline V gene sequence: CDR1 SGDLS, CDR2 YYNGEE. The CDR3 loop is CASSASGSPYNEQFF. CDR3 bases: TGTGCCAGCAGCGCTAGCGGGAGCCCCTACAATGAGCAGTTCTTC.

The rearrangement joins TRBV19 to TRBJ1-4; possible D gene TRBD1, 5 bases. CDR3 length: 14 amino acids. V lost 0 bases, J lost 8 bases, and 10 bases lay in between. Germline V gene lookup returns CDR1 LNHDA and CDR2 SQIVND (reference sequence). The CDR3: CASSIEAGREKLFF. CDR3 sequence (DNA): TGTGCCAGTAGTATAGAGGCGGGGCGCGAAAAACTGTTTTTT.

This sequence joins TRBV4-1 and TRBJ2-7; D unclear. The CDR3 extends over 16 amino acids. Trimming removed 0 bases from V and 2 bases from J, with 14 bases in between. The germline V gene has CDR1 MGHRA and CDR2 YSYEKL. CDR3 amino acids: CASSQDLERSPYEQYF. In nucleotides, the CDR3 is TGCGCCAGCAGCCAAGACCTTGAGAGGAGCCCCTACGAGCAGTACTTC.

The CDR3: CASTSGAYYGYTF. The CDR3, as DNA: TGTGCCAGCACATCTGGGGCTTACTATGGCTACACCTTC. V and J are TRBV28 and TRBJ1-2; D possibly corresponds to TRBD1 (5 bases). V shed 7 bases and J shed 3 bases, with 12 bases lying between them. The CDR3 totals 13 residues. Per germline, CDR1 MDHEN and CDR2 SYDVKM.